Below are 30 T cell receptor beta chains sequenced from a single sample in a study of blood T cell repertoires in COVID-19. The repertoire was sequenced with immunoSEQ multiplex PCR; TCRdb's copy has only in-frame clones and lacks some. Of 55,000 to 65,000 clones in the sample, 90% to 95% are singletons; the top ten hold about 9%. The sample was peripheral blood. The receptors derive from a human donor in a cohort sampled during active COVID-19.

This clone occurred a few times. This sequence joins TRBV9 and TRBJ2-7, with 8 bases fitting TRBD1. This CDR3 has 15 amino acids. V lost 4 bases and J lost 2; bases outside the gene matches: 8. Per germline, CDR1 SGDLS and CDR2 YYNGEE. The DNA for the CDR3 is TGTGCCAGCAGCATATTGCAGGGGGCTACCTACGAGCAGTACTTC. Amino acids: CASSILQGATYEQYF. Together with reference TRBV9 and TRBJ2-7, the CDR3 gives the full variable domain: DSGVTQTPKHLITATGQRVTLRCSPRSGDLSVYWYQQSLDQGLQFLIQYYNGEERAKGNILERFSAQQFPDLHSELNLSSLELGDSALYFCASSILQGATYEQYFGPGTRLTVT.

The rearrangement joins TRBV5-1 to TRBJ1-5, with a tentative D call TRBD1 (5 bases). Germline V CDR1 and CDR2: SGHRS, YFSETQ. Trimming pared 3 bases from V and 2 bases from J, leaving 12 bases between. The CDR3 covers 15 residues. The CDR3 nucleotides are TGCGCCAGCAGCTGGGGCCCCCAGGGCAATCAGCCCCAGCATTTT. Translated, it gives CASSWGPQGNQPQHF.

This rearrangement joins TRBV7-9 to TRBJ2-2; 12 positions agree with TRBD1. The germline V gene encodes CDR1 SEHNR and CDR2 FQNEAQ (reference sequence). The V segment lost 3 bases and the J segment 7 bases; nucleotides outside the gene matches: 6. CDR3 length: 16 amino acids. Here the CDR3 DNA reads TGTGCCAGCAGCTTCACCGGGACAGGGGGCGGCGGGGAGCTGTTTTTT. Translation: CASSFTGTGGGGELFF.

This clone was counted only a few times. V usage is TRBV27 and J usage is TRBJ2-7; TRBD1 aligns across 7 bases. CDR3 length: 15 residues. CDR1 MNHEY and CDR2 SMNVEV come from the germline V gene (reference sequence). V was clipped by 2 bases and J by 3 bases; unmatched bases: 7. The CDR3 DNA follows: TGTGCCAGCAGTTTACGGCCGACAGGGTTCTACGAGCAGTACTTC. Encoded protein: CASSLRPTGFYEQYF.

V and J are TRBV6-2 or TRBV6-3 and TRBJ1-1; the D gene is possibly TRBD1 (5 bases). The CDR3 totals 15 residues. The germline gives CDR1 MNHEY, CDR2 SVGEGT. Between the trimmed V and J ends, which lost 5 bases and 4 bases, there was a span of 17 bases. CDR3 sequence: CASSKARVSVTEAFF. The CDR3 DNA follows: TGTGCCAGCAGTAAAGCCAGGGTTTCGGTCACTGAAGCTTTCTTT.

The rearrangement links TRBV4-3 to TRBJ1-2, with D uncertain. Germline values: CDR1 LGHNA, CDR2 YSLEER. The CDR3 contains 17 residues. Trimming took off 5 bases at V and 0 bases at J, with 19 bases between the two ends. The chain's CDR3 is CASSELPPRHPNYGYTF. The CDR3 coding sequence is TGCGCCAGCAGCGAGTTACCACCGAGGCATCCTAACTATGGCTACACCTTC.

The rearrangement joins TRBV23-1 to TRBJ2-1; TRBD2 is a possible D gene (7 bases). TRBV23-1 is noted as an ORF with a role that remains uncertain. The CDR3 loop spans 15 amino acids. Deletions cut 3 bases from V and 6 bases from J, with 15 bases between. CDR3: CASSQSGGGRNEQFF. The CDR3 nucleotides are TGCGCCAGCAGTCAGTCCGGCGGGGGCCGCAATGAGCAGTTCTTC.

V is TRBV3-1 (or the pseudogene TRBV3-2) and J is TRBJ2-7; D is perhaps TRBD2 (6 bases). Per the germline V gene, CDR1 is LGHDT and CDR2 is YNNKEL (reference sequence). Trimming stripped 4 bases from V and 6 bases from J, with 19 bases between. The CDR3 sequence is 15 residues long. The CDR3 loop reads CASSPRKRALSEQYF. Written as DNA, the CDR3 is TGTGCCAGCAGCCCCCGCAAGCGGGCCCTATCCGAGCAGTACTTC.

The chain's CDR3 is CATSDPSRGPGTGELFF. The CDR3 DNA reads as TGTGCCACCAGTGACCCCTCCAGGGGGCCGGGCACCGGGGAGCTGTTTTTT. This chain uses TRBV24-1 with TRBJ2-2; 8 bases match TRBD1. V was clipped by 4 bases and J by 4 bases; unmatched bases: 10. The germline CDR1 and CDR2 sequences are KGHDR and SFDVKD. This CDR3 has 17 amino acids.

J is TRBJ2-7 and V is TRBV30; TRBD1 might be the D (8 bases). The CDR3 has 12 residues. V lost 3 bases and J 8 bases, leaving 14 bases between the germline ends. Per the germline V gene, CDR1 is GTSNPN and CDR2 is SVGIG (reference sequence). CDR3 loop: CAWRQGGDKQYF. Here the CDR3 DNA reads TGTGCCTGGAGACAGGGGGGGGATAAGCAGTACTTC.

The V call is TRBV5-1, the J call TRBJ1-1; 8 bases align to TRBD1. The germline V gene encodes CDR1 SGHRS and CDR2 YFSETQ. Losses at the gene ends were 5 bases for V and 1 base for J; bases not matched to a gene: 4. The CDR3 loop spans 14 amino acids. CDR3 in amino acids: CASRTGTGNTEAFF. CDR3 in DNA: TGCGCCAGCAGAACCGGGACAGGGAACACTGAAGCTTTCTTT.

This chain links TRBV6-5 with TRBJ1-2; 8 nucleotides align to TRBD1. From germline, CDR1 is MNHEY and CDR2 SVGAGI. The CDR3 sequence is 14 residues long. The V gene end was trimmed by 5 bases and the J gene end by 8 bases; junction bases not matched to a gene: 10. This chain's CDR3 is CASSRNQGAQGYTF. The DNA of the CDR3 is TGTGCCAGCAGTCGAAATCAGGGGGCTCAAGGCTACACCTTC.

The chain couples TRBV7-2 to TRBJ2-3; D gene ambiguous. CDR1 is SGHTA and CDR2 is FQGNSA in the germline V gene. Trimming pared 2 bases from V and 1 base from J, leaving 7 bases between. The CDR3 has 14 amino acids. DNA for the CDR3: TGTGCCAGCAGCTTAATTATCGGCACAGATACGCAGTATTTT. Its protein is CASSLIIGTDTQYF.

Only one count was recorded for this clone. V gene TRBV15 combines with J gene TRBJ2-1; D unresolved. The CDR3 has 14 residues. Germline V lookup: CDR1 LNHNV, CDR2 YYDKDF (reference sequence). Trimming took 0 bases from V and 3 from J, leaving 6 bases between them. This CDR3 is CATSREERYNEQFF. DNA of the CDR3: TGTGCCACCAGCAGAGAGGAGCGCTACAATGAGCAGTTCTTC.

The chain couples TRBV30 to TRBJ2-1, with TRBD2 matching over 9 bases. CDR1 is GTSNPN and CDR2 is SVGIG in the germline V gene (reference sequence). V shed 0 bases, J shed 4 bases, and the junction held 13 bases outside the gene matches. This CDR3 spans 18 amino acids. The CDR3 DNA is TGTGCCTGGAGTGTAATAGGGTTTCGAGCGGGAGGATACAATGAGCAGTTCTTC. It specifies CAWSVIGFRAGGYNEQFF. The full variable domain, with the rest looked up from reference TRBV30 and TRBJ2-1, is SQTIHQWPATLVQPVGSPLSLECTVEGTSNPNLYWYRQAAGRGLQLLFYSVGIGQISSEVPQNLSASRPQDRQFILSSKKLLLSDSGFYLCAWSVIGFRAGGYNEQFFGPGTRLTVL.

This sequence joins TRBV29-1 and TRBJ1-2; weak D call: TRBD1 (6 bases). CDR3 length: 12 residues. Germline CDR1 and CDR2: SQVTM and ANQGSEA. Trimming removed 3 bases from V and 3 bases from J, with 8 bases in between. The CDR3 region is CSVERTDYGYTF. CDR3 coding DNA: TGCAGCGTTGAGCGGACAGACTATGGCTACACCTTC.

The rearrangement uses TRBV5-1 and TRBJ2-3; 9 bases agree with TRBD2. The V and J ends lost 2 bases and 1 base, in that order; junction bases with no gene match: 11. Germline V gene sequence: CDR1 SGHRS, CDR2 YFSETQ. The CDR3 has 18 residues. For the CDR3, the DNA is TGCGCCAGCAGCTTCCAACCCGGTATAGCGGGGGGCACAGATACGCAGTATTTT. Translation: CASSFQPGIAGGTDTQYF.

The genes are TRBV12-3 or TRBV12-4 and TRBJ1-2, with D perhaps matching TRBD1 (5 bases). CDR3 length: 13 residues. V was cut by 3 bases and J by 7 bases, with 12 bases left in between. CDR3 in amino acids: CASSFRRALGYTF. The CDR3 DNA follows: TGTGCCAGCAGTTTCCGCAGGGCACTTGGCTACACCTTC.

V usage is TRBV29-1 and J usage is TRBJ2-3; a possible D gene is TRBD2 (6 bases). CDR1 and CDR2 (germline): SQVTM, ANQGSEA. CDR3 length equals 12 residues. The CDR3 is CGSGEWGVLAYF. CDR3 bases: TGCGGCTCGGGCGAGTGGGGGGTCTTAGCGTATTTT.

The V gene is TRBV4-3, the J gene TRBJ2-7; TRBD2 is a possible D gene (5 bases). The germline V and J ends were trimmed by 1 base and 2 bases, with 12 bases remaining between them. The CDR3 runs to 15 residues. Germline lookup yields CDR1 LGHNA and CDR2 YSLEER. The CDR3 DNA sequence: TGCGCCAGCAGCCAAGTCGGACTCGCGACCTACGAGCAGTACTTC. This encodes CASSQVGLATYEQYF.

The chain is built from TRBV5-1 and TRBJ1-2; 7 positions match TRBD1. Germline V lookup: CDR1 SGHRS, CDR2 YFSETQ. The CDR3 sequence is 15 residues long. Trimming took 1 base from V and 8 from J; bases not matched to a gene: 11. CDR3 protein: CASSLIRDRPGGYTF. CDR3 DNA sequence: TGCGCCAGCAGCTTGATCCGGGACAGACCTGGGGGCTACACCTTC.

The chain recombines TRBV9 with TRBJ1-3; TRBD1 is a possible D gene (5 bases). The CDR3 length is 16 residues. Per germline, CDR1 SGDLS and CDR2 YYNGEE. V lost 0 bases, J lost 0 bases, and 10 bases lay in between. The CDR3 is CASSVASGGSGNTIYF. The CDR3 nucleotides are TGTGCCAGCAGCGTAGCGTCCGGGGGCTCTGGAAACACCATATATTTT. Supplemented by reference TRBV9 and TRBJ1-3, the full variable domain reads DSGVTQTPKHLITATGQRVTLRCSPRSGDLSVYWYQQSLDQGLQFLIQYYNGEERAKGNILERFSAQQFPDLHSELNLSSLELGDSALYFCASSVASGGSGNTIYFGEGSWLTVV.

As DNA, the CDR3 is TGTGCCAGTACGGCGGATTCCACAGATACGCAGTATTTT. This translates into CASTADSTDTQYF. The chain employs TRBV19 and TRBJ2-3; D is ambiguous. Germline V gene lookup returns CDR1 LNHDA and CDR2 SQIVND (reference sequence). This CDR3 contains 13 residues. V was clipped by 7 bases and J by 2 bases, with 10 bases between them.

The CDR3 DNA sequence: TGTGCCAGCAGTGAATACGGGGGGGGGCCCTACAATGAGCAGTTCTTC. Its translation is CASSEYGGGPYNEQFF. The J gene is TRBJ2-1, the V gene TRBV6-1; 8 bases align to TRBD2. Germline CDR1 and CDR2: MNHNS and SASEGT. V lost 2 bases to trimming and J lost 2 bases; unmatched junction nucleotides: 5. CDR3 length equals 16 residues.

The chain joins TRBV5-1 to TRBJ1-2, with D perhaps matching TRBD1 (6 bases). The ends were cut back, 5 bases at V and 6 bases at J, with 23 bases in the middle. This CDR3 is built from 16 residues. Germline-derived CDR1 and CDR2 are SGHRS and YFSETQ. CDR3 loop: CASSYLTGTIMDGYTF. CDR3 sequence (DNA): TGCGCCAGCAGTTATTTGACCGGGACAATCATGGATGGCTACACCTTC.

The gene calls are TRBV7-3 and TRBJ1-1; no clear D. The CDR3 totals 15 residues. Trimming cost V 0 bases and J 4 bases, with 12 bases left between them. Germline-derived CDR1 and CDR2 are SGHTA and FQGTGA. CDR3 loop: CASSLTARVPTEAFF. CDR3 nucleotide sequence: TGTGCCAGCAGCTTAACTGCCCGGGTTCCCACTGAAGCTTTCTTT. Full variable domain (missing parts from reference TRBV7-3 and TRBJ1-1): GAGVSQTPSNKVTEKGKYVELRCDPISGHTALYWYRQSLGQGPEFLIYFQGTGAADDSGLPNDRFFAVRPEGSVSTLKIQRTERGDSAVYLCASSLTARVPTEAFFGQGTRLTVV.

The table lists this clone with a count of one. This chain joins TRBV6-1 and TRBJ1-1; TRBD1 matches at 7 bases. Germline CDR1 reads MNHNS; CDR2 reads SASEGT. Losses at the gene ends were 2 bases for V and 4 bases for J; bases not matched to a gene: 7. The CDR3 totals 15 residues. Written as DNA, the CDR3 is TGTGCCAGCAGTGAACGATCGGCAGGGGGCACTGAAGCTTTCTTT. As protein: CASSERSAGGTEAFF.

The count of this clone is one. V usage is TRBV5-1 and J usage is TRBJ2-5; 7 bases align to TRBD2. The CDR3 covers 15 residues. Germline CDR1 reads SGHRS; CDR2 reads YFSETQ. With V trimmed by 0 bases and J by 4 bases, 6 bases remained unmatched. DNA of the CDR3: TGCGCCAGCAGCTTGGGAAGCGGGGCGGGAGAGACCCAGTACTTC. Its protein is CASSLGSGAGETQYF.

The V gene is TRBV4-1, the J gene TRBJ2-2, with D hard to call. This CDR3 comprises 15 residues. Per the germline V gene, CDR1 is MGHRA and CDR2 is YSYEKL. Trimming shortened V by 0 bases and J by 3 bases, and 8 bases separated the two germline ends. The CDR3 coding sequence is TGCGCCAGCAGCCAAGAATGGCCAGACACCGGGGAGCTGTTTTTT. Its translation is CASSQEWPDTGELFF.

This chain joins TRBV5-4 and TRBJ2-7, with D unresolved. The V and J ends lost 5 bases and 3 bases respectively, with 6 bases between them. The CDR3 consists of 11 residues. CDR1 is SGHNT and CDR2 is YYREEE in the germline V gene (reference sequence). In DNA form, the CDR3 reads TGTGCCAGCAGTACCAGCTACGAGCAGTACTTC. Translating gives CASSTSYEQYF.